This entry lists 20 T cell receptor beta chains sequenced from one sample in a study of cytomegalovirus exposure and HLA in healthy donors. The PCR was carried out with 60 Vbeta primers and 13 Jbeta primers. Assay used: immunoSEQ multiplex PCR; TCRdb lists only in-frame clones, some missing. The sample has 170,000 or so clones; less than 85% are singletons. Sequenced sample: PBMCs. These receptors were collected from a boy under 18 in good health and CMV-seronegative.

The chain recombines TRBV30 with TRBJ1-1; D is unclear. The V gene lost 7 bases and the J gene lost 8 bases, with 17 bases spanning the gap. This CDR3 contains 12 residues. Germline V gene lookup returns CDR1 GTSNPN and CDR2 SVGIG (reference sequence). The CDR3 region is CASFDQATEAFF. CDR3 DNA: TGTGCCTCCTTTGATCAAGCTACCGAAGCTTTCTTT.

The chain combines TRBV5-1 with TRBJ1-1; D might be TRBD1 (6 bases). Germline-derived CDR1 and CDR2 are SGHRS and YFSETQ. V shed 1 base and J shed 1 base, with 8 bases lying between them. The CDR3 runs to 14 residues. This CDR3 is CASSLRQENTEAFF. The DNA for the CDR3 is TGCGCCAGCAGCTTGAGACAGGAGAACACTGAAGCTTTCTTT. The variable domain in full, with the rest retrieved from reference TRBV5-1 and TRBJ1-1, is KAGVTQTPRYLIKTRGQQVTLSCSPISGHRSVSWYQQTPGQGLQFLFEYFSETQRNKGNFPGRFSGRQFSNSRSEMNVSTLELGDSALYLCASSLRQENTEAFFGQGTRLTVV.

The gene calls are TRBV7-9 and TRBJ1-1, with a weak D call TRBD1 (5 bases). The CDR3 runs 16 residues. Trimming removed 3 bases at V and 4 bases at J, with 18 bases between. Germline V lookup: CDR1 SEHNR, CDR2 FQNEAQ (reference sequence). Written as DNA, the CDR3 is TGTGCCAGCAGCTTTGACCTCGCTCAGGGCGGCACTGAAGCTTTCTTT. Its protein product is CASSFDLAQGGTEAFF.

The gene calls are TRBV5-1 and TRBJ2-5; 9 bases align to TRBD2. The CDR3 covers 17 residues. CDR1 SGHRS and CDR2 YFSETQ come from the germline V gene. Germline trimming cut 4 bases from V and 4 bases from J; bases unmatched to any gene: 14. DNA of the CDR3: TGCGCCAGCAGCCTGGGGGCTGGCGGGGGGGCAGGAGAGACCCAGTACTTC. Amino acids: CASSLGAGGGAGETQYF.

The rearrangement links TRBV7-2 to TRBJ2-1; 7 nucleotides agree with TRBD2. The CDR3 spans 16 residues. In germline, CDR1 is SGHTA, CDR2 FQGNSA. Trimming cost V 2 bases and J 6 bases; bases outside gene matches: 10. Here the CDR3 reads CASSLQIGGGLNEQFF. The CDR3 bases are TGTGCCAGCAGCTTACAGATCGGGGGAGGGCTCAATGAGCAGTTCTTC.

The chain combines TRBV6-5 with TRBJ1-2; 9 positions match TRBD1. V shed 3 bases, J shed 8 bases, and the junction held 7 bases outside the gene matches. This CDR3 region has 14 residues. Per the germline V gene, CDR1 is MNHEY and CDR2 is SVGAGI. The CDR3 DNA sequence: TGTGCCAGCAGTTATGCACAGGGGGCGCGAGGCTACACCTTC. Protein: CASSYAQGARGYTF.

The chain couples TRBV28 to TRBJ2-2; a weak D match, TRBD2 (5 bases). Germline-derived CDR1 and CDR2 are MDHEN and SYDVKM. Trimming stripped 4 bases from V and 2 bases from J, with 11 bases between. The CDR3 runs to 15 residues. This CDR3 is CASSYDYSNTGELFF. CDR3 DNA: TGTGCCAGCAGTTATGACTATTCCAACACCGGGGAGCTGTTTTTT.

The chain carries TRBV5-6 and TRBJ1-4; 8 bases map to TRBD1. With 3 bases clipped from V and 5 bases from J, the junction kept 15 bases outside the gene matches. CDR1 is SGHDT, CDR2 YYEEEE, per germline. The CDR3 is made up of 18 amino acids. The DNA of the CDR3 is TGTGCCAGCAGCTCCCCCACGTCTACAGGGGGTCGGAATGAAAAACTGTTTTTT. Translating gives CASSSPTSTGGRNEKLFF.

The CDR3 DNA reads TGTGCCATCGGACAGGACAGCATCTACACCGGGGAGCTGTTTTTT. Its protein is CAIGQDSIYTGELFF. V usage is TRBV10-3 and J usage is TRBJ2-2, with 7 positions matching TRBD1. The CDR3 consists of 15 residues. Germline loops: CDR1 ENHRY, CDR2 SYGVKD. The trim removed 8 bases at V and 3 bases at J, leaving 9 bases unmatched.

In its sample, this clone was seen a few times. The V gene is TRBV7-8, the J gene TRBJ2-5; TRBD2 agrees at 8 bases. This CDR3 spans 16 amino acids. V lost 5 bases and J lost 1; bases outside the gene matches: 9. Germline CDR1 is SGHVS and CDR2 is FQNEAQ. The CDR3 bases are TGTGCCAGCAGCCCTTCCGTCGGGGGGGGCCAAGAGACCCAGTACTTC. It codes for CASSPSVGGGQETQYF.

The chain employs TRBV27 and TRBJ1-1; TRBD1 is a possible D gene (6 bases). The CDR3 length is 15 residues. Trimming shortened V by 9 bases and J by 1 base, and 18 bases separated the two germline ends. Germline-derived CDR1 and CDR2 are MNHEY and SMNVEV (reference sequence). The CDR3 region is CASSPLLGGNTEAFF. Here the CDR3 DNA reads TGTGCCAGTAGCCCCCTCCTAGGGGGGAACACTGAAGCTTTCTTT.

The rearrangement joins TRBV7-9 to TRBJ2-1, with D unresolved. This CDR3 has 14 amino acids. Trimming shortened V by 8 bases and J by 8 bases, and 19 bases separated the two germline ends. The germline V gene encodes CDR1 SEHNR and CDR2 FQNEAQ (reference sequence). The CDR3 loop reads CASRPGSSLDEQFF. In nucleotides, the CDR3 is TGTGCCAGCCGCCCCGGGTCTTCGCTGGATGAGCAGTTCTTC.

V gene TRBV5-4 combines with J gene TRBJ1-2, with 7 bases identical to TRBD1. Trimming took 5 bases from V and 4 from J; bases not matched to a gene: 5. The CDR3 extends over 13 amino acids. CDR1 and CDR2 from the germline V gene are SGHNT and YYREEE (reference sequence). In nucleotides, the CDR3 is TGTGCCAGCAGAAGTACAGGGGTCTATGGCTACACCTTC. It yields the protein CASRSTGVYGYTF.

The chain employs TRBV7-9 and TRBJ1-1; 9 bases are shared with TRBD1. The CDR3 contains 15 residues. Germline assignment: CDR1 SEHNR and CDR2 FQNEAQ (reference sequence). Losses at the gene ends were 5 bases for V and 7 bases for J; bases not matched to a gene: 11. The DNA for the CDR3 is TGTGCCAGCAGCCAACAGGGGGCGCTTAGGCTTGAAGCTTTCTTT. This gives the protein CASSQQGALRLEAFF.

The rearrangement uses TRBV27 and TRBJ2-7; 9 bases line up with TRBD1. Germline CDR1 is MNHEY and CDR2 is SMNVEV (reference sequence). The trim removed 4 bases at V and 2 bases at J, leaving 6 bases unmatched. This CDR3 contains 15 residues. The CDR3 nucleotides read TGTGCCAGCAGTTCCCGGGACAGGGCAACCTACGAGCAGTACTTC. Amino acids: CASSSRDRATYEQYF.

V usage is TRBV5-1 and J usage is TRBJ1-2; TRBD1 matches 10 bases. This CDR3 contains 14 residues. V trimming: 0 bases; J trimming: 7 bases; junction bases outside the gene matches: 3. Germline CDR1 is SGHRS and CDR2 is YFSETQ. CDR3 nucleotide sequence: TGCGCCAGCAGCTTGGATGGGACAGGGGTTGGCTACACCTTC. It codes for CASSLDGTGVGYTF. The full variable domain, completed using reference TRBV5-1 and TRBJ1-2, is KAGVTQTPRYLIKTRGQQVTLSCSPISGHRSVSWYQQTPGQGLQFLFEYFSETQRNKGNFPGRFSGRQFSNSRSEMNVSTLELGDSALYLCASSLDGTGVGYTFGSGTRLTVV.

V is TRBV10-2 and J is TRBJ1-2, with 9 bases that match TRBD1. The J segment lost 8 bases and the V segment lost 4 bases, leaving 8 bases of the junction unmatched. The CDR3 spans 14 residues. CDR1 is WSHSY and CDR2 is SAAADI in the germline V gene. In nucleotides, the CDR3 is TGCGCCAGCAGTGCCTTGGGACAGGGCTACGGCTACACCTTC. Its translation: CASSALGQGYGYTF.

V usage is TRBV19 and J usage is TRBJ2-7; D remains ambiguous. The V gene lost 3 bases and the J gene lost 0 bases, with 12 bases spanning the gap. Germline lookup yields CDR1 LNHDA and CDR2 SQIVND (reference sequence). CDR3 length: 15 amino acids. The CDR3 DNA follows: TGTGCCAGTAGTATTTTAGGCGGCCTCTCCTACGAGCAGTACTTC. It encodes CASSILGGLSYEQYF.

V is TRBV11-3 and J is TRBJ2-7; TRBD2 might be the D (5 bases). Germline V gene sequence: CDR1 SGHNT, CDR2 YENEEA. The CDR3 runs to 15 residues. The ends were cut back, 1 base at V and 3 bases at J, with 13 bases in the middle. This CDR3 is CASSLAGKANYEQYF. The CDR3 nucleotides are TGTGCCAGCAGCTTAGCCGGGAAAGCGAACTACGAGCAGTACTTC.

The gene calls are TRBV5-1 and TRBJ2-7; 10 bases are a match to TRBD1. J gave up 4 bases and V 4 bases, and 11 bases lay outside the gene matches. Germline CDR1 is SGHRS and CDR2 is YFSETQ. There are 16 residues in the CDR3. The CDR3 spells CASSVRQGAFEYEQYF. Here the CDR3 DNA reads TGCGCCAGCAGCGTCCGACAGGGGGCTTTTGAATACGAGCAGTACTTC.